The present T cell receptor beta chain was sequenced within a study of somatic mutations in cytotoxic T cells in rheumatoid arthritis. There are 16 residues in the CDR3. Germline lookup yields CDR1 MNHGY and CDR2 SVAAGI. V was trimmed by 8 bases and J by 1 base, leaving 19 bases between them. With respect to this clone: The target antigen is unknown.

Measured with immunoSEQ multiplex PCR; TCRdb has only the in-frame clones, and not every one. Altogether 21,000 or so clones are present, approximately 80% being singletons, with the ten largest covering about 3.8%. Study results and caveats: Antigens recognized by the expanded CD8+ clones were unknown. Nobody adjusted the slight TRBV07 underrepresentation in rheumatoid arthritis patients for multiple comparisons.

The clonotype comes from an adult with rheumatoid arthritis. The V gene is TRBV6-9, the J gene TRBJ2-3; D not certain. The sample was CD8+ T cells sorted from blood. The CDR3 loop reads CASWWYFSLGTDTQYF. The CDR3 DNA follows: TGTGCCAGCTGGTGGTATTTTTCGTTGGGCACAGATACGCAGTATTTT.